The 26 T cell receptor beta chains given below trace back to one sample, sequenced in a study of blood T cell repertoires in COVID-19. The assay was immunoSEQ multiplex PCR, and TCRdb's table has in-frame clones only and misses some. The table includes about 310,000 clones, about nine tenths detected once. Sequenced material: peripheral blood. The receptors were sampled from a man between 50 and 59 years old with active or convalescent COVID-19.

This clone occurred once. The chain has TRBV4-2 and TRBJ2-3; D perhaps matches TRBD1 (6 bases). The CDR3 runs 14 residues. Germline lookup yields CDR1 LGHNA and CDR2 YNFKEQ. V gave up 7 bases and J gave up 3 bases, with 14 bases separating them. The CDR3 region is CASKAGEMTDTQYF. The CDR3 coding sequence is TGTGCCAGCAAGGCAGGGGAGATGACAGATACGCAGTATTTT.

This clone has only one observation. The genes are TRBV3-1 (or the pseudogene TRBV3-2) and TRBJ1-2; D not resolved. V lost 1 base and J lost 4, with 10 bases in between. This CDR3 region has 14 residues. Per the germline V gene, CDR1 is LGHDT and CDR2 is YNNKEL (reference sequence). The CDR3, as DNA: TGTGCCAGCAGCCAAGGTCCATCGGGCTATGGCTACACCTTC. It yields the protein CASSQGPSGYGYTF.

CDR3 amino acids: CASRRQGRDYEQYF. CDR3 sequence (DNA): TGTGCCAGTAGACGACAGGGTAGAGACTACGAGCAGTACTTC. The chain links TRBV19 to TRBJ2-7; 7 nucleotides match TRBD1. The CDR3 totals 14 residues. Looked up from germline, CDR1 is LNHDA and CDR2 is SQIVND (reference sequence). V dropped 6 bases and J dropped 3; count of bases not matched to a gene: 8.

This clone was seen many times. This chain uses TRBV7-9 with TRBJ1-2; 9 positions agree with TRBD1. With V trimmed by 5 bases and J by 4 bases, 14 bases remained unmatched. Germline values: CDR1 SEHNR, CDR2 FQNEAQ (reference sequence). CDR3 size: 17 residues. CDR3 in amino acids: CASSPGTGSYLFYGYTF. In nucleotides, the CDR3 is TGTGCCAGCAGCCCCGGGACAGGGTCGTATCTATTCTATGGCTACACCTTC. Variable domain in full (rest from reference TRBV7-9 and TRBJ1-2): DTGVSQNPRHKITKRGQNVTFRCDPISEHNRLYWYRQTLGQGPEFLTYFQNEAQLEKSRLLSDRFSAERPKGSFSTLEIQRTEQGDSAMYLCASSPGTGSYLFYGYTFGSGTRLTVV.

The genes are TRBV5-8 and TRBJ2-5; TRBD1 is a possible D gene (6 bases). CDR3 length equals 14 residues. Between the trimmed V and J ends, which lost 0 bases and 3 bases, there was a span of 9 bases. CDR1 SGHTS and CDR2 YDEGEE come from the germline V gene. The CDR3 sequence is CASSLDRVEETQYF. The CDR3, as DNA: TGTGCCAGCAGCTTGGACAGGGTGGAAGAGACCCAGTACTTC.

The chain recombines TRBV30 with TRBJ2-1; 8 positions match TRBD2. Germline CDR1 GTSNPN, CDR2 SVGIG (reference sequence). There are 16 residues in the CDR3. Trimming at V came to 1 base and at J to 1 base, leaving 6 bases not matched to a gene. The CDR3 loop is CAWSGSGSFSYNEQFF. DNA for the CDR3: TGTGCCTGGAGTGGGAGCGGGAGCTTTTCCTACAATGAGCAGTTCTTC.

The CDR3 DNA is TGTGCCAGCAGTTACCTGGAGGTTACAGATACGCAGTATTTT. Its translation: CASSYLEVTDTQYF. The V call is TRBV6-6, the J call TRBJ2-3; TRBD2 is a possible D gene (5 bases). The CDR3 is 14 residues long. CDR1 is MNHNY, CDR2 SVGAGI, per germline (reference sequence). Between the trimmed V and J ends, which lost 2 bases and 3 bases, there was a span of 9 bases.

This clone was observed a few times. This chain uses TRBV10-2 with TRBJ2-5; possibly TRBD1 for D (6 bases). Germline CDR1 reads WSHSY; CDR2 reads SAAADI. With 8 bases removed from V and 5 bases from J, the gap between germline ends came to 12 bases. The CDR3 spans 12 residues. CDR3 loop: CASGQRDETQYF. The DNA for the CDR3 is TGCGCCAGCGGACAGCGAGATGAGACCCAGTACTTC.

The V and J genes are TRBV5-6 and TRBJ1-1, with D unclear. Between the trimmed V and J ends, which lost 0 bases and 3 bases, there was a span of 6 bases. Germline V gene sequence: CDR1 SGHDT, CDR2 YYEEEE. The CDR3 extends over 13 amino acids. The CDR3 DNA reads TGTGCCAGCAGCTTGGACCCGGACACTGAAGCTTTCTTT. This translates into CASSLDPDTEAFF.

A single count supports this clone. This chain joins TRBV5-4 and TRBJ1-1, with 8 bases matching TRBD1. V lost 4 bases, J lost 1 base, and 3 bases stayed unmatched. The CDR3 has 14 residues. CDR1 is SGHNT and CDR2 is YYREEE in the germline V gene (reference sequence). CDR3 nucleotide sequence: TGTGCCAGCAGCCCGGGGACAGGGAACACTGAAGCTTTCTTT. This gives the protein CASSPGTGNTEAFF.

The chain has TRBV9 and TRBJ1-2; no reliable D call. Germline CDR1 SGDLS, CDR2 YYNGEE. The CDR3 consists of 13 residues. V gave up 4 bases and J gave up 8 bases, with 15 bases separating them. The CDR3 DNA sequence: TGTGCCAGCAGCCTAAGGATGGGGAGCGGCTACACCTTC. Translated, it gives CASSLRMGSGYTF.

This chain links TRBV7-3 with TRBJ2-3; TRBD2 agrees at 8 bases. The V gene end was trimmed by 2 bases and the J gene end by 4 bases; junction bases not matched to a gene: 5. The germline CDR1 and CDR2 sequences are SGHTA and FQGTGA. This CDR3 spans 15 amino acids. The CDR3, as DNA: TGTGCCAGCAGCTTACTGGCAGCGGGAGCAGATACGCAGTATTTT. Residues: CASSLLAAGADTQYF.

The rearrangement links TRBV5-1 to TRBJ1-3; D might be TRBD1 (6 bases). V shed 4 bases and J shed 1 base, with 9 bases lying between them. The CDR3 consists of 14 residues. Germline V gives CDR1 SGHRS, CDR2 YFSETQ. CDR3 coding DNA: TGCGCCAGCAGCACAGGGTTGTCTGGAAACACCATATATTTT. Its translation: CASSTGLSGNTIYF. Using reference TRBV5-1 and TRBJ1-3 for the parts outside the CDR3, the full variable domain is KAGVTQTPRYLIKTRGQQVTLSCSPISGHRSVSWYQQTPGQGLQFLFEYFSETQRNKGNFPGRFSGRQFSNSRSEMNVSTLELGDSALYLCASSTGLSGNTIYFGEGSWLTVV.

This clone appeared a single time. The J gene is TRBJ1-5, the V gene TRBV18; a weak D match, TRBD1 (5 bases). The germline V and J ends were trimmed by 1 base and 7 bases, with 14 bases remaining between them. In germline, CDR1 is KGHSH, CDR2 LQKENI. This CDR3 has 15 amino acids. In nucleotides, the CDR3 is TGTGCCAGCTCACCACAAGCCGCAGGGCAACAGCCCCAGCATTTT. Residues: CASSPQAAGQQPQHF.

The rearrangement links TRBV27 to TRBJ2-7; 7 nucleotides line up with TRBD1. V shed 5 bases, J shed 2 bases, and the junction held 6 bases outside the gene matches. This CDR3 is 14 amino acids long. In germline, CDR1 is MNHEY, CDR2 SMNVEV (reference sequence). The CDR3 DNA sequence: TGTGCCAGCAGTCTCCAGGGGGATCCCTACGAGCAGTACTTC. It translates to CASSLQGDPYEQYF.

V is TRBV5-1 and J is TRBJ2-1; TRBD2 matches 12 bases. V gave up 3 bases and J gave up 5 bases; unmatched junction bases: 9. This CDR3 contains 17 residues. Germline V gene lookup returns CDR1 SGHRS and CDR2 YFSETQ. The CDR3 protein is CASSYSPSGRANNEQFF. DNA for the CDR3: TGCGCCAGCAGCTATTCCCCTAGCGGGAGGGCTAACAATGAGCAGTTCTTC.

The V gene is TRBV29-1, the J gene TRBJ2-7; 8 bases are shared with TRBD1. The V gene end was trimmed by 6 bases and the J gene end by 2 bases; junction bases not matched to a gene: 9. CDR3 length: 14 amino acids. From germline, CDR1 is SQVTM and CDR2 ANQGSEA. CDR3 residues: CSVAGTGYTYEQYF. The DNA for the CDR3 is TGCAGCGTAGCCGGGACAGGCTACACCTACGAGCAGTACTTC.

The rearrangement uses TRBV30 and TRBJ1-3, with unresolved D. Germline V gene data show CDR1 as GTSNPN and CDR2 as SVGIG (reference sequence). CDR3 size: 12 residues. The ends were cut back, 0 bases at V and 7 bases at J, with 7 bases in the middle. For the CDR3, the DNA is TGTGCCTGGAGTGTGTTCGCGAACACCATATATTTT. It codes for CAWSVFANTIYF.

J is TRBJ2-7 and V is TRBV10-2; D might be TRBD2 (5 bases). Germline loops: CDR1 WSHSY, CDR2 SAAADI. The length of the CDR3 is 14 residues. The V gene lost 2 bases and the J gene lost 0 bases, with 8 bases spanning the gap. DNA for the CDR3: TGCGCCAGCAGTGAGATGAGCGGCTCCTACGAGCAGTACTTC. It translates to CASSEMSGSYEQYF.

The CDR3 DNA sequence: TGTGCCATCAGTGTGGGGGGCAGGGGGCAGGGTCAGCCCCAGCATTTT. Translated, it gives CAISVGGRGQGQPQHF. The chain recombines TRBV10-3 with TRBJ1-5; 8 bases map to TRBD1. J was trimmed by 6 bases and V by 4 bases; bases with no gene match: 11. Germline lookup yields CDR1 ENHRY and CDR2 SYGVKD. The CDR3 spans 16 residues.

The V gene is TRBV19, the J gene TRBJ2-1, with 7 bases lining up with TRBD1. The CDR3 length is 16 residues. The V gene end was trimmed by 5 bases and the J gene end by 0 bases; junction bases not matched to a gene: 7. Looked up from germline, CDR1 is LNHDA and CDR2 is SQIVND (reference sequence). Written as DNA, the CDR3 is TGTGCCAGTAGTTCCTTGACAGGGAGCTCCTACAATGAGCAGTTCTTC. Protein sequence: CASSSLTGSSYNEQFF.

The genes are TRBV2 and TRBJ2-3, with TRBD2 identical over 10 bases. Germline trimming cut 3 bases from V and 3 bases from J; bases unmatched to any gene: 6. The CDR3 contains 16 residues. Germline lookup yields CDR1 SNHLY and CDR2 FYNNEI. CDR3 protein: CASSDASGGGTDTQYF. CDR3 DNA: TGTGCCAGCAGTGACGCTAGCGGGGGTGGGACAGATACGCAGTATTTT. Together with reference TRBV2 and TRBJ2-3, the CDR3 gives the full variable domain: EPEVTQTPSHQVTQMGQEVILRCVPISNHLYFYWYRQILGQKVEFLVSFYNNEISEKSEIFDDQFSVERPDGSNFTLKIRSTKLEDSAMYFCASSDASGGGTDTQYFGPGTRLTVL.

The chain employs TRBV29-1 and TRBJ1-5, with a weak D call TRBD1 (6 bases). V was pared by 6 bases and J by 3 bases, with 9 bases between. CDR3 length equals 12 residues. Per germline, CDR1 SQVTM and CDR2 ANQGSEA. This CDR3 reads CSVGQINQPQHF. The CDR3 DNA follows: TGCAGCGTAGGACAGATCAATCAGCCCCAGCATTTT.

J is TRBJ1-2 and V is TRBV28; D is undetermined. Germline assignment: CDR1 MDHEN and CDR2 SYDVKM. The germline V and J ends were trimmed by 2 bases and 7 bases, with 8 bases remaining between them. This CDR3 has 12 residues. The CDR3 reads CASSLISSGYTF. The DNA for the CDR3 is TGTGCCAGCAGTTTAATTTCCTCTGGCTACACCTTC.

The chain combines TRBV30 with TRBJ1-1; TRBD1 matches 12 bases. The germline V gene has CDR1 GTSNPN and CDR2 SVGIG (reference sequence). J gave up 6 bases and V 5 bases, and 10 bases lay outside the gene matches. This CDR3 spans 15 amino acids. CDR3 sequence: CAWAGTGGKGAEAFF. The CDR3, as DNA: TGTGCCTGGGCCGGGACAGGGGGCAAAGGTGCTGAAGCTTTCTTT.

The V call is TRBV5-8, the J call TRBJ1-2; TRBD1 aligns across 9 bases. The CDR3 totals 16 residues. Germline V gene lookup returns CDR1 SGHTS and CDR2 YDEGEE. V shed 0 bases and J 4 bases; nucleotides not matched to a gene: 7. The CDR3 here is CASSLDDRGMAYGYTF. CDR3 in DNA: TGTGCCAGCAGCTTGGACGACAGGGGGATGGCCTATGGCTACACCTTC.